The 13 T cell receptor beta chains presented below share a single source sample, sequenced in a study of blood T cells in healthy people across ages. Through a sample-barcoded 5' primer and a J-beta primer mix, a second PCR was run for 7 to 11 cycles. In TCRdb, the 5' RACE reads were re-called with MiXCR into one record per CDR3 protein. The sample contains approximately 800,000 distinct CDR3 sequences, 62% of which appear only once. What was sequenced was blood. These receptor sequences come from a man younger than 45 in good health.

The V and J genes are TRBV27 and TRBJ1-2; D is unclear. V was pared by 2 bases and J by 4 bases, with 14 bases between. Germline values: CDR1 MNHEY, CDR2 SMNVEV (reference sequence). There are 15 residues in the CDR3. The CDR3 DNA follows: TGTGCCAGCAGTTTAATAGGGATGAGTAGCTATGGCTACACCTTC. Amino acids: CASSLIGMSSYGYTF.

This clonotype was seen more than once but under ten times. The CDR3: CASSLVSGGFNEQFF. The CDR3 DNA follows: TGTGCCAGCAGCTTAGTGTCGGGGGGGTTCAATGAGCAGTTCTTC. This chain joins TRBV11-2 and TRBJ2-1, with TRBD2 matching over 8 bases. This CDR3 is 15 amino acids long. From germline, CDR1 is SGHAT and CDR2 FQNNGV. Trimming took 1 base from V and 6 from J; bases not matched to a gene: 5.

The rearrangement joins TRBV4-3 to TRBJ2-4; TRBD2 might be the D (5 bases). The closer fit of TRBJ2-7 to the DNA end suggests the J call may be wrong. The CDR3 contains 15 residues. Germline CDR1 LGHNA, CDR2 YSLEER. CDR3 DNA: TGCGCCAGCAGCCAAGTAAAACGGGGAACCTACGAGCAGTACTTC. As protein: CASSQVKRGTYEQYF.

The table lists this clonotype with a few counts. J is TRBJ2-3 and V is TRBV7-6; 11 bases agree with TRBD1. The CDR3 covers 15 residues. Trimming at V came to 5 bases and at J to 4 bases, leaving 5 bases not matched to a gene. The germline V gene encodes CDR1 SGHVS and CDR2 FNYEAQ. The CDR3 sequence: CASSPDRGPADTQYF. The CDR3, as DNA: TGTGCCAGCAGCCCGGACAGGGGGCCAGCAGATACGCAGTATTTT.

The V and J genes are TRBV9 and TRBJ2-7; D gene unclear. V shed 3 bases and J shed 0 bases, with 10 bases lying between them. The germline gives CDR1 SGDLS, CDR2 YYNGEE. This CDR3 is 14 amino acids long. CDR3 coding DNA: TGTGCCAGCAGCGCTTACAGAGACTCCTACGAGCAGTACTTC. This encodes CASSAYRDSYEQYF.

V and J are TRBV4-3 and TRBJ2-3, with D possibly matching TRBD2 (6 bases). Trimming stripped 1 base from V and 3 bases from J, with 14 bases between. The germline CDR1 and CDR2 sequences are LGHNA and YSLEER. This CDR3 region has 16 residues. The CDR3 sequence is CASSQGWRVMTDTQYF. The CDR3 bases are TGCGCCAGCAGCCAAGGGTGGAGGGTAATGACAGATACGCAGTATTTT.

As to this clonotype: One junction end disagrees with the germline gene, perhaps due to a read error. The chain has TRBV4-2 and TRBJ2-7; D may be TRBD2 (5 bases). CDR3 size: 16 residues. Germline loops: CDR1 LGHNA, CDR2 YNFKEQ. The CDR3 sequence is CASSQEGEMLVYEQYF. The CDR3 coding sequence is TGTGCCAGCAGTCAAGAGGGAGAAATGCTAGTGTACGAGCAGTACTTC.

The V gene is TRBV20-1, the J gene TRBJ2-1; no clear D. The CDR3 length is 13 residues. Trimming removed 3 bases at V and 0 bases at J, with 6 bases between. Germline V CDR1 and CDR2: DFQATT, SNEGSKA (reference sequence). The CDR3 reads CSASWDSYNEQFF. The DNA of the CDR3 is TGCAGTGCTAGTTGGGACTCCTACAATGAGCAGTTCTTC.

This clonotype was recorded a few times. The CDR3 sequence: CSASGQGRGSNQPQHF. The CDR3 DNA reads TGCAGTGCTAGTGGGCAGGGGAGGGGTAGCAATCAGCCCCAGCATTTT. The rearrangement uses TRBV20-1 and TRBJ1-5, with TRBD1 as a possible D gene (6 bases). V was trimmed by 3 bases and J by 0 bases, leaving 15 bases between them. The CDR3 is 16 residues long. Germline CDR1 is DFQATT and CDR2 is SNEGSKA (reference sequence).

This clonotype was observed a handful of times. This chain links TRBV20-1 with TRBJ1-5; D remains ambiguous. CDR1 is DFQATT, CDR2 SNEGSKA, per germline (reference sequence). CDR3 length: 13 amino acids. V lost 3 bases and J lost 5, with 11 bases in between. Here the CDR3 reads CSASKLTDQPQHF. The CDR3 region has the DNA TGCAGTGCTAGTAAATTGACCGATCAGCCCCAGCATTTT.

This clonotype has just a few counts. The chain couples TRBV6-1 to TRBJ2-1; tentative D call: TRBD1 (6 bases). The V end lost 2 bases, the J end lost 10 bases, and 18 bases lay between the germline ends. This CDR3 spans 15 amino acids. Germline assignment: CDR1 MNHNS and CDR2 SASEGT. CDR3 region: CASSETRGFKWEQFF. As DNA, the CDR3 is TGTGCCAGCAGTGAAACCAGGGGATTCAAATGGGAGCAGTTCTTC.

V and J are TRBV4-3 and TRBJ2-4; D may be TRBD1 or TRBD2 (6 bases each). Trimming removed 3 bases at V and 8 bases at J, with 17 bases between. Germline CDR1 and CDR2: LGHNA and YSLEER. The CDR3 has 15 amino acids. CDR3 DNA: TGCGCCAGCAGCCAGGGTCCTGGGGGGCTGTACATTCAGTACTTC. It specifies CASSQGPGGLYIQYF.

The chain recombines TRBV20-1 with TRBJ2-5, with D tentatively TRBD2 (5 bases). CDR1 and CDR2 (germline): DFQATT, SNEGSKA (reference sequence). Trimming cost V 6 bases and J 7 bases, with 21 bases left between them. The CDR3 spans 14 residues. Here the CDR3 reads CSANPRERWGTQYF. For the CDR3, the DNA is TGCAGTGCAAACCCGAGGGAGAGGTGGGGGACCCAGTACTTC.